This TCR beta chain was recovered during a study of identical twins. The CDR3 runs 15 residues. The germline V gene encodes CDR1 SGHTA and CDR2 FQGNSA. V dropped 0 bases and J dropped 3; count of bases not matched to a gene: 3. TCRdb reprocessed the 5' RACE reads with MiXCR, giving one entry per CDR3 protein. The profile covers more than 1.5 million distinct CDR3 sequences, with roughly a third appearing a single time and over 0.25% taken by the ten largest. This clonotype has a handful of counts. The receptor was isolated from a newborn girl in good health. The chain has TRBV7-2 and TRBJ1-2, with 8 bases matching TRBD1. Sequenced input: cord blood. The CDR3 loop reads CASSLARDRYYGYTF. The CDR3 nucleotides are TGTGCCAGCAGCTTAGCGCGGGACAGGTACTATGGCTACACCTTC.